What follows are 26 T cell receptor beta chains derived from one specimen sequenced in a study of blood T cell repertoires in COVID-19. Profiled with immunoSEQ multiplex PCR; TCRdb holds only in-frame clones, not every one. Found here are about 200,000 clones, 80% to 90% of them singletons; the top ten hold 3.5% to 4.5%. Material: PBMCs or T cells enriched from blood (not recorded which). Receptors were obtained from a woman aged 40-49 years with acute COVID-19.

The rearrangement joins TRBV6-2 or TRBV6-3 to TRBJ2-3, with TRBD2 matching over 14 bases. Germline CDR1 and CDR2: MNHEY and SVGEGT. This CDR3 has 16 residues. J gave up 4 bases and V 4 bases, and 4 bases lay outside the gene matches. Here the CDR3 reads CASSLGGLAGADTQYF. As DNA, the CDR3 is TGTGCCAGCAGTTTGGGGGGACTAGCGGGAGCAGATACGCAGTATTTT.

The chain has TRBV2 and TRBJ1-1, with D perhaps matching TRBD1 (6 bases). The CDR3 consists of 13 residues. V was clipped by 8 bases and J by 3 bases, with 13 bases between them. Germline assignment: CDR1 SNHLY and CDR2 FYNNEI. The CDR3: CASGGGAYTEAFF. DNA for the CDR3: TGTGCCAGCGGCGGGGGGGCCTACACTGAAGCTTTCTTT.

This clone was seen once. The V gene is TRBV7-9, the J gene TRBJ2-7; D is uncertain. Germline loops: CDR1 SEHNR, CDR2 FQNEAQ (reference sequence). Trimming shortened V by 3 bases and J by 0 bases, and 3 bases separated the two germline ends. The CDR3 totals 12 residues. CDR3 nucleotides: TGTGCCAGCAGCTTTAGCTCCTACGAGCAGTACTTC. Protein sequence: CASSFSSYEQYF.

In this sample, this clone turned up once. The chain combines TRBV7-2 with TRBJ2-1; 10 bases fit TRBD2. The germline gives CDR1 SGHTA, CDR2 FQGNSA. The junction had 4 bases not matched to a gene; V was cut back by 2 bases and J by 9 bases. The CDR3 is 14 residues long. Written as DNA, the CDR3 is TGTGCCAGCAGCTTAAGCGGGAGGGCGGTTGAGCAGTTCTTC. Its protein is CASSLSGRAVEQFF.

This clone was detected only once. In nucleotides, the CDR3 is TGTGCCAGCAGTTCGGGACTAGCGGGATCTAGGGGCGAGCAGTACTTC. This encodes CASSSGLAGSRGEQYF. This chain connects TRBV27 to TRBJ2-7, with 13 nucleotides matching TRBD2. The CDR3 length is 16 residues. V dropped 4 bases and J dropped 6; count of bases not matched to a gene: 9. The germline gives CDR1 MNHEY, CDR2 SMNVEV (reference sequence).

The chain employs TRBV7-9 and TRBJ2-1, with TRBD2 identical over 14 bases. Germline V gene lookup returns CDR1 SEHNR and CDR2 FQNEAQ (reference sequence). V gave up 5 bases and J gave up 9 bases; unmatched junction bases: 9. The CDR3 totals 16 residues. CDR3 in DNA: TGTGCCAGCAGCACTAGGACTAGCGGGAGGCAGGGTGAGCAGTTCTTC. Translated: CASSTRTSGRQGEQFF.

This sequence joins TRBV6-5 and TRBJ2-7; D is uncertain. The germline CDR1 and CDR2 sequences are MNHEY and SVGAGI. The CDR3 totals 13 residues. Trimming took off 6 bases at V and 0 bases at J, with 9 bases between the two ends. CDR3 amino acids: CASRQPSSYEQYF. CDR3 sequence (DNA): TGTGCCAGCAGGCAACCTAGCTCCTACGAGCAGTACTTC.

The V gene is TRBV7-6, the J gene TRBJ2-5; no clear D. Germline CDR1 SGHVS, CDR2 FNYEAQ. The ends were cut back, 1 base at V and 2 bases at J, with 8 bases in the middle. The CDR3 is made up of 14 amino acids. The CDR3 here is CASSLDYGQETQYF. The CDR3 DNA sequence: TGTGCCAGCAGCTTAGATTACGGGCAAGAGACCCAGTACTTC.

This sequence joins TRBV28 and TRBJ2-3; 13 nucleotides align to TRBD2. The CDR3 consists of 16 residues. Germline V CDR1 and CDR2: MDHEN, SYDVKM. V lost 5 bases to trimming and J lost 6 bases; unmatched junction nucleotides: 8. This CDR3 reads CASSLGLAGDRDTQYF. The CDR3 DNA sequence: TGTGCCAGCAGTCTCGGACTAGCGGGAGATCGTGATACGCAGTATTTT.

The J gene is TRBJ2-5, the V gene TRBV4-1; D perhaps matches TRBD1 (6 bases). This CDR3 has 15 amino acids. The V end lost 3 bases, the J end lost 2 bases, and 13 bases lay between the germline ends. The germline gives CDR1 MGHRA, CDR2 YSYEKL. The CDR3 protein is CASSQGNRVQETQYF. The CDR3 coding sequence is TGCGCCAGCAGCCAGGGGAACAGGGTTCAAGAGACCCAGTACTTC.

This chain links TRBV27 with TRBJ2-1; 9 nucleotides align to TRBD2. The germline gives CDR1 MNHEY, CDR2 SMNVEV (reference sequence). The CDR3 contains 15 residues. Losses at the gene ends were 5 bases for V and 6 bases for J; bases not matched to a gene: 8. The CDR3 DNA sequence: TGTGCCAGCAGTGGCCGAATAGCGGGAGTCAATGAGCAGTTCTTC. Translated: CASSGRIAGVNEQFF.

The chain links TRBV27 to TRBJ2-7, with TRBD1 matching over 7 bases. CDR1 is MNHEY and CDR2 is SMNVEV in the germline V gene (reference sequence). Trimming took 5 bases from V and 2 from J; bases not matched to a gene: 9. The CDR3 runs 15 residues. CDR3 sequence reads: CASSPWTGAPYEQYF. The CDR3 nucleotides read TGTGCCAGCAGTCCTTGGACAGGAGCCCCCTACGAGCAGTACTTC.

This chain joins TRBV9 and TRBJ1-1, with 11 positions matching TRBD1. Germline V gives CDR1 SGDLS, CDR2 YYNGEE. The CDR3 extends over 19 amino acids. J gave up 0 bases and V 0 bases, and 10 bases lay outside the gene matches. The CDR3, as DNA: TGTGCCAGCAGCGTAGTTCCCATGGGGACAGGGGGATTGAACACTGAAGCTTTCTTT. Its protein product is CASSVVPMGTGGLNTEAFF. Full variable domain (rest looked up from reference TRBV9 and TRBJ1-1): DSGVTQTPKHLITATGQRVTLRCSPRSGDLSVYWYQQSLDQGLQFLIQYYNGEERAKGNILERFSAQQFPDLHSELNLSSLELGDSALYFCASSVVPMGTGGLNTEAFFGQGTRLTVV.

The rearrangement joins TRBV3-1 (or the pseudogene TRBV3-2) to TRBJ1-2; no clear D. Between the trimmed V and J ends, which lost 1 base and 7 bases, there was a span of 10 bases. The CDR3 has 13 residues. Germline lookup yields CDR1 LGHDT and CDR2 YNNKEL (reference sequence). The CDR3 sequence is CASSQGGSGGYTF. The CDR3 coding sequence is TGTGCCAGCAGCCAAGGGGGAAGCGGTGGCTACACCTTC.

The J gene is TRBJ1-6, the V gene TRBV19; D not resolved. The CDR3 sequence is 12 residues long. Germline-derived CDR1 and CDR2 are LNHDA and SQIVND (reference sequence). V lost 5 bases and J 9 bases, leaving 8 bases between the germline ends. CDR3 protein: CASSLGSSPLHF. CDR3 DNA sequence: TGTGCCAGTAGTCTCGGGAGTTCACCCCTCCACTTT. Looking up the rest from reference TRBV19 and TRBJ1-6 gives the full variable domain: DGGITQSPKYLFRKEGQNVTLSCEQNLNHDAMYWYRQDPGQGLRLIYYSQIVNDFQKGDIAEGYSVSREKKESFPLTVTSAQKNPTAFYLCASSLGSSPLHFGNGTRLTVT.

The chain combines TRBV5-5 with TRBJ2-7; TRBD1 aligns across 8 bases. CDR3 length: 15 residues. J gave up 0 bases and V 4 bases, and 6 bases lay outside the gene matches. Germline V gene lookup returns CDR1 SGHKS and CDR2 YYEKEE (reference sequence). CDR3 coding DNA: TGTGCCAGCAGCGCAGACAGGGGATACTCCTACGAGCAGTACTTC. Translating it yields CASSADRGYSYEQYF.

The gene calls are TRBV2 and TRBJ1-5; 9 bases fit TRBD1. After removal of 4 bases from V and 5 bases from J, the junction contained 12 bases not matched to a gene. Germline V gives CDR1 SNHLY, CDR2 FYNNEI. CDR3 length equals 17 residues. The CDR3, as DNA: TGTGCCAGCAGTGTGAGGACAGGGGCGCCTGGGGATCAGCCCCAGCATTTT. Its protein is CASSVRTGAPGDQPQHF.

The chain combines TRBV27 with TRBJ1-5, with unresolved D. Germline CDR1 reads MNHEY; CDR2 reads SMNVEV (reference sequence). The germline V and J ends were trimmed by 1 base and 9 bases, with 10 bases remaining between them. The CDR3 sequence is 13 residues long. CDR3 protein: CASSLFGSSPQHF. The CDR3 DNA follows: TGTGCCAGCAGTTTATTTGGGAGTTCGCCCCAGCATTTT.

V and J are TRBV30 and TRBJ2-7; 9 nucleotides agree with TRBD1. The length of the CDR3 is 16 residues. The V gene's germline CDR1 is GTSNPN and CDR2 SVGIG (reference sequence). V shed 2 bases and J 0 bases; nucleotides not matched to a gene: 8. DNA of the CDR3: TGTGCCTGGAGTACTGGACAGGGGACGCTCTCCTACGAGCAGTACTTC. This sequence encodes CAWSTGQGTLSYEQYF. The variable domain in full, completed from reference TRBV30 and TRBJ2-7, reads SQTIHQWPATLVQPVGSPLSLECTVEGTSNPNLYWYRQAAGRGLQLLFYSVGIGQISSEVPQNLSASRPQDRQFILSSKKLLLSDSGFYLCAWSTGQGTLSYEQYFGPGTRLTVT.

The chain combines TRBV24-1 with TRBJ2-2, with TRBD2 as a possible D gene (6 bases). In germline, CDR1 is KGHDR, CDR2 SFDVKD. Trimming cost V 9 bases and J 7 bases, with 17 bases left between them. The CDR3 consists of 14 residues. For the CDR3, the DNA is TGTGCCACCGGCCTTGGAGGGAGCGGCGGGGAGCTGTTTTTT. Encoded protein: CATGLGGSGGELFF.

The chain has TRBV29-1 and TRBJ1-2; possibly TRBD1 for D (6 bases). The V and J ends lost 4 bases and 0 bases respectively, with 15 bases between them. CDR1 is SQVTM, CDR2 ANQGSEA, per germline. The CDR3 is 15 amino acids. The CDR3 DNA reads as TGCAGCGTTGGGGGGGGCTGGGGGGCTAACTATGGCTACACCTTC. It translates to CSVGGGWGANYGYTF.

For the CDR3, the DNA is TGTGCCAGCAGCTTAGGGGTGGGACTAGCGGGAGCGAACACCGGGGAGCTGTTTTTT. It is translated as CASSLGVGLAGANTGELFF. This chain joins TRBV11-3 and TRBJ2-2, with 14 bases identical to TRBD2. Germline V gives CDR1 SGHNT, CDR2 YENEEA. This CDR3 is built from 19 residues. With V trimmed by 1 base and J by 0 bases, 4 bases remained unmatched.

J is TRBJ2-7 and V is TRBV2, with 11 bases identical to TRBD1. This CDR3 contains 14 residues. Trimming removed 6 bases from V and 2 bases from J; junction bases left unmatched: 3. Germline V gene data show CDR1 as SNHLY and CDR2 as FYNNEI. CDR3: CASRGTGGTYEQYF. DNA of the CDR3: TGTGCCAGCAGAGGGACAGGGGGTACCTACGAGCAGTACTTC. Drawing the rest from reference TRBV2 and TRBJ2-7, the complete variable domain is EPEVTQTPSHQVTQMGQEVILRCVPISNHLYFYWYRQILGQKVEFLVSFYNNEISEKSEIFDDQFSVERPDGSNFTLKIRSTKLEDSAMYFCASRGTGGTYEQYFGPGTRLTVT.

This clone was detected a few times. The chain uses TRBV15 and TRBJ2-2, with D perhaps TRBD2 (5 bases). V lost 0 bases and J lost 5, with 10 bases in between. The germline gives CDR1 LNHNV, CDR2 YYDKDF (reference sequence). The CDR3 is 15 amino acids. The CDR3 sequence: CATSRDSGVTGELFF. The CDR3 DNA reads TGTGCCACCAGCAGAGATTCCGGGGTAACCGGGGAGCTGTTTTTT.

There are a few counts of this clone. The rearrangement uses TRBV14 and TRBJ2-3; D not certain. This CDR3 is built from 15 residues. V gave up 1 base and J gave up 2 bases, with 10 bases separating them. Germline assignment: CDR1 SGHDN and CDR2 FVKESK. CDR3 nucleotides: TGTGCCAGCAGCCAAGGTGTCCTAGACACAGATACGCAGTATTTT. Its translation is CASSQGVLDTDTQYF.

The rearrangement links TRBV27 to TRBJ1-1, with TRBD1 identical over 7 bases. Germline V gene data show CDR1 as MNHEY and CDR2 as SMNVEV (reference sequence). The CDR3 sequence is 15 residues long. The V gene end was trimmed by 6 bases and the J gene end by 5 bases; junction bases not matched to a gene: 12. CDR3 coding DNA: TGTGCCAGCAGATCCTACCCGACAGGGATAACTGAAGCTTTCTTT. Encoded protein: CASRSYPTGITEAFF.